This passage covers 5 T cell receptor beta chains from one sample sequenced in a study of shared clonotypes between healthy human individuals. The method was immunoSEQ multiplex PCR; TCRdb's version includes in-frame clones alone and lacks a portion of them. The sample has fewer than 700,000 clones, 85% to 95% seen once. Positive CCR7 selection of CD45RO-negative cells yielded the naive CD8 cells, and terminally differentiated effector memory CD45RA+ cells were excluded. The sample comprised naive CD8+ T cells sorted from blood. The receptors here all came from a woman in her 30s in good health.

The chain links TRBV7-6 to TRBJ1-1; tentative D call: TRBD1 (5 bases). The ends were cut back, 3 bases at V and 7 bases at J, with 18 bases in the middle. The CDR3 runs 15 residues. CDR1 SGHVS and CDR2 FNYEAQ come from the germline V gene. The CDR3 sequence: CASSFGPGTVDEAFF. DNA of the CDR3: TGTGCCAGCAGCTTTGGACCGGGGACGGTTGATGAAGCTTTCTTT.

This chain joins TRBV5-6 and TRBJ1-4; possible D gene TRBD1, 5 bases. Deletions cut 0 bases from V and 8 bases from J, with 17 bases between. Germline V gene lookup returns CDR1 SGHDT and CDR2 YYEEEE. The CDR3 spans 16 residues. The CDR3 nucleotides are TGTGCCAGCAGCTTGGGACAGCGGGGTCTGGAGGAAAAACTGTTTTTT. Protein sequence: CASSLGQRGLEEKLFF. Together with reference TRBV5-6 and TRBJ1-4, the CDR3 gives the full variable domain: DAGVTQSPTHLIKTRGQQVTLRCSPKSGHDTVSWYQQALGQGPQFIFQYYEEEERQRGNFPDRFSGHQFPNYSSELNVNALLLGDSALYLCASSLGQRGLEEKLFFGSGTQLSVL.

This sequence joins TRBV27 and TRBJ2-7, with D perhaps matching TRBD2 (7 bases). CDR3 size: 13 residues. Deletions cut 6 bases from V and 5 bases from J, with 14 bases between. Germline values: CDR1 MNHEY, CDR2 SMNVEV (reference sequence). This CDR3 is CASRTAGAHEQYF. In DNA, the CDR3 is TGTGCCAGCAGAACCGCGGGGGCCCACGAGCAGTACTTC.

The CDR3 DNA reads as TGTGCCAGCAGCTTATCTCCTGAGCAGTTCTTC. It encodes CASSLSPEQFF. This chain links TRBV7-8 with TRBJ2-1; D is unresolved. CDR1 is SGHVS and CDR2 is FQNEAQ in the germline V gene. The CDR3 is made up of 11 amino acids. V was cut by 2 bases and J by 9 bases, with 5 bases left in between.

This chain uses TRBV2 with TRBJ1-6; tentatively, D is TRBD1 (5 bases). V was trimmed by 6 bases and J by 5 bases, leaving 20 bases between them. The germline V gene encodes CDR1 SNHLY and CDR2 FYNNEI. There are 17 residues in the CDR3. The CDR3 sequence: CASRARGTPVDNSPLHF. In DNA form, the CDR3 reads TGTGCCAGCAGGGCACGCGGGACCCCGGTGGATAATTCACCCCTCCACTTT.